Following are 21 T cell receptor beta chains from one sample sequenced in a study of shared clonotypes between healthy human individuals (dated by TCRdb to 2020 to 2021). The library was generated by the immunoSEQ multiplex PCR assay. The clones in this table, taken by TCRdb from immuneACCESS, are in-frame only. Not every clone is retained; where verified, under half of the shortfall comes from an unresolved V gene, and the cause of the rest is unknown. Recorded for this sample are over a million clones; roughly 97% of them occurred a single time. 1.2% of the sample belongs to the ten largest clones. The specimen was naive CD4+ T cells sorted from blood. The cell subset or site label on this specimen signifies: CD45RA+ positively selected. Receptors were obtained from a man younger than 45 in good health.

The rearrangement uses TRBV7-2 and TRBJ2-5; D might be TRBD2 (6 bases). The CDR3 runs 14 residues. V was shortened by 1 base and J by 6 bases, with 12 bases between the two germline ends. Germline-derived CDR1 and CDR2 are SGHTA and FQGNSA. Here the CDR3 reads CASSLVRGGKTQYF. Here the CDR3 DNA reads TGTGCCAGCAGCTTAGTGCGGGGAGGAAAGACCCAGTACTTC.

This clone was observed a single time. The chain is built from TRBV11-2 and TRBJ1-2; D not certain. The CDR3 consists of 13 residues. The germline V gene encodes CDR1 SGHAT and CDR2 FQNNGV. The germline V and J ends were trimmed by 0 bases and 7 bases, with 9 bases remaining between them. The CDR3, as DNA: TGTGCCAGCAGCTTAGAGGAGTTTTTTGGCTACACCTTC. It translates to CASSLEEFFGYTF.

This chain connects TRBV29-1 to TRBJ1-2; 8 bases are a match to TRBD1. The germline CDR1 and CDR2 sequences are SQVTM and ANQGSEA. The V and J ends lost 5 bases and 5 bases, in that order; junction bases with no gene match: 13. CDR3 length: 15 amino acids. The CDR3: CSVSTGQGLVYGYTF. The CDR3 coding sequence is TGCAGCGTTTCTACCGGACAGGGCCTTGTGTATGGCTACACCTTC.

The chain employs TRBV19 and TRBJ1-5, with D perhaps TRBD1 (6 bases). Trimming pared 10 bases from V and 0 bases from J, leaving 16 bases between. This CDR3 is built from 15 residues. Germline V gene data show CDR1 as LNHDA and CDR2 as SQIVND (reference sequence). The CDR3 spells CATQSGGHSNQPQHF. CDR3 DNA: TGTGCCACCCAAAGTGGGGGGCATAGCAATCAGCCCCAGCATTTT.

The CDR3 loop reads CASSLMGLAANEQFF. The DNA for the CDR3 is TGTGCCAGCAGCTTAATGGGACTAGCGGCCAATGAGCAGTTCTTC. The chain combines TRBV5-4 with TRBJ2-1; 11 nucleotides align to TRBD2. The ends lost 2 bases at V and 6 bases at J; junction bases unmatched: 4. The germline CDR1 and CDR2 sequences are SGHNT and YYREEE (reference sequence). There are 15 residues in the CDR3.

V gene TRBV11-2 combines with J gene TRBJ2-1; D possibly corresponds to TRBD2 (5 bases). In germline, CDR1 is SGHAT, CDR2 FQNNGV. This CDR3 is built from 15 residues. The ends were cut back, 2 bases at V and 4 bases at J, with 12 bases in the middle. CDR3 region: CASSLRLGEYNEQFF. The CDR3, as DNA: TGTGCCAGCAGCTTAAGACTCGGGGAATACAATGAGCAGTTCTTC.

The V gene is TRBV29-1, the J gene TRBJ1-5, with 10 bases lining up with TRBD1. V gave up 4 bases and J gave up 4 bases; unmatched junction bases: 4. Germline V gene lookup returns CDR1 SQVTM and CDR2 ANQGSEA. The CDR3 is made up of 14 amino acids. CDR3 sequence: CSVGTGGTNQPQHF. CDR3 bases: TGCAGCGTTGGGACAGGGGGAACAAATCAGCCCCAGCATTTT.

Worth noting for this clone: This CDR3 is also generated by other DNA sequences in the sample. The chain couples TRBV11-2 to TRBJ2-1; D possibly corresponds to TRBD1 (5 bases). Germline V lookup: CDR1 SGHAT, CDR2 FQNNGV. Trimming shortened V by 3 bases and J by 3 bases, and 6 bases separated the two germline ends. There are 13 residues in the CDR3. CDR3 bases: TGTGCCAGCAGCTTGGGGCGCTACAATGAGCAGTTCTTC. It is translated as CASSLGRYNEQFF.

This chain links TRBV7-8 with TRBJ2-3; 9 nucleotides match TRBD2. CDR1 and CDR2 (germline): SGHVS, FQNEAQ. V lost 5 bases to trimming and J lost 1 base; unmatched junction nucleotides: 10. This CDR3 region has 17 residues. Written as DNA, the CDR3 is TGTGCCAGCAGCCATATTATAGCGGGAGTGGGCACAGATACGCAGTATTTT. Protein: CASSHIIAGVGTDTQYF.

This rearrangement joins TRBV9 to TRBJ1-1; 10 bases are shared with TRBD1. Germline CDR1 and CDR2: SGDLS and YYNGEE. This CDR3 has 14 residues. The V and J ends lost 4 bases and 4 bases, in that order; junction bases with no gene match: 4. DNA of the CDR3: TGTGCCAGCAGCCCACGGACAGGGGGCACTGAAGCTTTCTTT. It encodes CASSPRTGGTEAFF. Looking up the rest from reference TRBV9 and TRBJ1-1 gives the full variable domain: DSGVTQTPKHLITATGQRVTLRCSPRSGDLSVYWYQQSLDQGLQFLIQYYNGEERAKGNILERFSAQQFPDLHSELNLSSLELGDSALYFCASSPRTGGTEAFFGQGTRLTVV.

The CDR3 nucleotides read TGTGCCAGCTCGACGGGGGCCTCAATGAACACTGAAGCTTTCTTT. Protein: CASSTGASMNTEAFF. The V call is TRBV7-2, the J call TRBJ1-1; TRBD1 might be the D (6 bases). Trimming cost V 8 bases and J 0 bases, with 16 bases left between them. The CDR3 spans 15 residues. Germline loops: CDR1 SGHTA, CDR2 FQGNSA.

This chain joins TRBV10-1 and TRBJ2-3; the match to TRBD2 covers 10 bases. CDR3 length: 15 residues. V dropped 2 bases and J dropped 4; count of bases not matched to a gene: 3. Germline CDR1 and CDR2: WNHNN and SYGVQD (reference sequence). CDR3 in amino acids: CASSEGLAGADTQYF. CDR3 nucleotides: TGCGCCAGCAGTGAGGGGCTAGCGGGAGCAGATACGCAGTATTTT.

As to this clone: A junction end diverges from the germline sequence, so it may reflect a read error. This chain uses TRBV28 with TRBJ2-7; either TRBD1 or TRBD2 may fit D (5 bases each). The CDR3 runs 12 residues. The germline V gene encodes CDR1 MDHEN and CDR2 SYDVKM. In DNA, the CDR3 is TGTGCCAGCAGGAGGGGCTCCTACGAGCAGTGCTTC. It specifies CASRRGSYEQCF.

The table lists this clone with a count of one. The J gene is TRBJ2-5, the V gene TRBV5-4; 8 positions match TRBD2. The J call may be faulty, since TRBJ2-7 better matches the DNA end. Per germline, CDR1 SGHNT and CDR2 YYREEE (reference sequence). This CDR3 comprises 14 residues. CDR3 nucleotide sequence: TGTGCCAGCAGCCGAAGCGGGAGCGGCTACGAGCAGTACTTC. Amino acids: CASSRSGSGYEQYF.

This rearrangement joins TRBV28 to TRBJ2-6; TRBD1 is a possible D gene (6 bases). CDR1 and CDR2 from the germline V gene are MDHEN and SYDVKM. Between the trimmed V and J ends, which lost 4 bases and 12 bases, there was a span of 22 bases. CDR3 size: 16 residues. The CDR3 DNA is TGTGCCAGCAGTTCCGACCCTCGAACAGGGAGCAGCGTCCTGACTTTC. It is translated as CASSSDPRTGSSVLTF.

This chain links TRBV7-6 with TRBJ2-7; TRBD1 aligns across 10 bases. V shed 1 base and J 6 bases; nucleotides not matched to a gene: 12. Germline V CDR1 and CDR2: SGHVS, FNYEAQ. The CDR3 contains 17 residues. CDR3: CASSLGIRDRGSFEQYF. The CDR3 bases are TGTGCCAGCAGCTTAGGTATAAGGGACAGGGGATCGTTCGAGCAGTACTTC.

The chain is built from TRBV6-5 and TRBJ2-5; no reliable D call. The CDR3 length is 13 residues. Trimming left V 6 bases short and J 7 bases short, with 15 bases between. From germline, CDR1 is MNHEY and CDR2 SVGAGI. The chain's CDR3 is CASSWTPSGTQYF. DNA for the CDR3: TGTGCCAGCAGCTGGACCCCCTCCGGGACCCAGTACTTC.

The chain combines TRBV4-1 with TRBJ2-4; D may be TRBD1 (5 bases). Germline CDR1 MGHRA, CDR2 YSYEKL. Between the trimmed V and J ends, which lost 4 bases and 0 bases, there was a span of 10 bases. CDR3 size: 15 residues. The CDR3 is CASSPYQGAKNIQYF. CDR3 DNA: TGCGCCAGCAGCCCTTACCAGGGAGCCAAAAACATTCAGTACTTC.

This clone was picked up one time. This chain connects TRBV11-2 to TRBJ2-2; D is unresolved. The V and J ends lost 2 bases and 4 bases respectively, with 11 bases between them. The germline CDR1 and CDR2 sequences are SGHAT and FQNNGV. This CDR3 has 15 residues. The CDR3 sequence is CASSLRRVRTGELFF. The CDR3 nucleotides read TGTGCCAGCAGCTTAAGAAGGGTACGCACCGGGGAGCTGTTTTTT.

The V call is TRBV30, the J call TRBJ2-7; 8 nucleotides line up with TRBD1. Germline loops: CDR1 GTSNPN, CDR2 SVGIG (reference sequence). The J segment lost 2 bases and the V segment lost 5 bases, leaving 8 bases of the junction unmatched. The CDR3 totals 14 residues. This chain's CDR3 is CAWGPGQGTYEQYF. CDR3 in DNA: TGTGCCTGGGGCCCTGGACAGGGTACCTACGAGCAGTACTTC.

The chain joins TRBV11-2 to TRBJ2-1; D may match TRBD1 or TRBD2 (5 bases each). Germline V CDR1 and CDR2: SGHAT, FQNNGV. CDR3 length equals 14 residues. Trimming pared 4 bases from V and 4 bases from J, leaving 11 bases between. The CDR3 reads CASSWGDSYNEQFF. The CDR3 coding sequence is TGTGCCAGCAGCTGGGGAGACAGTTACAATGAGCAGTTCTTC.